This T cell receptor beta chain was captured in a study of T cell responses to AZD1222 COVID-19 vaccine. Germline V CDR1 and CDR2: MDHEN, SYDVKM. CDR3 length: 15 residues. Trimming took 5 bases from V and 1 from J, leaving 13 bases between them. The table came from immunoSEQ multiplex PCR; TCRdb's copy has only in-frame clones and leaves some out. The profile shows around 220,000 clones, 94% of them singletons. Note on this clone: The target antigen is unknown.

Regarding the study as a whole: Only after the peak T cell response were repertoires sampled.

The TCR comes from an adult who received the MenACWY meningococcal vaccine as a control. J is TRBJ2-3 and V is TRBV28; TRBD2 is a possible D gene (5 bases). This sample comprised peripheral blood, obtained 28 days after the second dose of the MenACWY control vaccine. CDR3 amino acids: CASSLGSGRTDTQYF. The CDR3 DNA sequence: TGTGCCAGCAGTCTAGGAAGCGGCCGCACAGATACGCAGTATTTT.